The rows below give T cell receptor beta chains drawn from one sample of a study of blood T cells in healthy people across ages. TCRdb re-analysed the 5' RACE reads in MiXCR, keeping a single row per CDR3 protein. The table lists 600,000 to 800,000 distinct CDR3 sequences, 20% to 25% of them singletons, with under 4% in the top ten. The specimen was blood. These receptors were collected from a man aged 70-80 years in good health. Both conserved end residues are part of each CDR3. Each record gives: D gene, clone size, V gene, J gene, CDR3 length, CDR3 protein, CDR3 DNA. D genes are given only for firm matches. The listing skips clone size in some rows; elsewhere it reads once, few, many or a size class.

d_call: .
clone_size: few
v_call: TRBV11-2
j_call: TRBJ2-5
cdr3_length: 13
cdr3_aa: CASSLGHGVTQYF
cdr3_nt: TGTGCCAGCAGCTTAGGCCACGGGGTGACCCAGTACTTC

d_call: TRBD1
clone_size: .
v_call: TRBV11-2
j_call: TRBJ2-5
cdr3_length: 15
cdr3_aa: CASSVRQGAGETQYF
cdr3_nt: TGTGCCAGCAGCGTCAGACAGGGGGCGGGAGAGACCCAGTACTTC

d_call: TRBD2
clone_size: .
v_call: TRBV18
j_call: TRBJ2-3
cdr3_length: 18
cdr3_aa: CASSSGTSGRARGDTQYF
cdr3_nt: TGTGCCAGCTCATCCGGGACTAGCGGGAGGGCAAGAGGAGATACGCAGTATTTT

d_call: .
clone_size: few
v_call: TRBV6-6
j_call: TRBJ2-5
cdr3_length: 14
cdr3_aa: CASRPGRFQETQYF
cdr3_nt: TGTGCCAGCAGGCCCGGACGGTTCCAAGAGACCCAGTACTTC

d_call: .
clone_size: few
v_call: TRBV28
j_call: TRBJ2-7
cdr3_length: 10
cdr3_aa: CASRGYEQYF
cdr3_nt: TGTGCCAGCAGGGGCTACGAGCAGTACTTC

d_call: .
clone_size: .
v_call: TRBV9
j_call: TRBJ1-1
cdr3_length: 13
cdr3_aa: CASSVAVGAEAFF
cdr3_nt: TGTGCCAGCAGCGTAGCTGTCGGGGCTGAAGCTTTCTTT

d_call: TRBD2
clone_size: few
v_call: TRBV20-1
j_call: TRBJ2-7
cdr3_length: 14
cdr3_aa: CSASPSGRMGEQYF
cdr3_nt: TGCAGTGCTAGCCCTAGCGGGAGAATGGGGGAGCAGTACTTC

d_call: .
clone_size: .
v_call: TRBV11-1
j_call: TRBJ1-6
cdr3_length: 14
cdr3_aa: CASRIQGGDSPLHF
cdr3_nt: TGTGCCAGCAGGATACAGGGTGGAGATTCACCCCTCCACTTT

d_call: .
clone_size: few
v_call: TRBV5-1
j_call: TRBJ1-1
cdr3_length: 14
cdr3_aa: CASSITGMNTEAFF
cdr3_nt: TGCGCCAGCAGTATAACAGGGATGAACACTGAAGCTTTCTTT

d_call: .
clone_size: .
v_call: TRBV6-5
j_call: TRBJ2-1
cdr3_length: 13
cdr3_aa: CASSYTAGFEQFF
cdr3_nt: TGTGCCAGCAGTTACACAGCGGGTTTTGAGCAGTTCTTC